This entry is about one TCR beta chain. The clone's antigen remains unknown. Base qualities are not provided; no much larger clone lies one nucleotide away. Sequences LGHDT (CDR1) and YNNKEL (CDR2) are obtained from the germline V gene (reference sequence). From the cysteine through the phenylalanine, the CDR3 covers 15 amino acids. Kept here is only the CDR3 DNA, which spans 45 bases and is read in frame from base 1. V and J are truncated by 0 bases and 1 base respectively, leaving an intervening sequence of 9 bases. The data are from a study of T cell responses to AZD1222 COVID-19 vaccine (dated by TCRdb to about 2021). For the study in its entirety: TCR sequencing covered approximately 230 trial participants: 200 to 220 given two doses of AZD1222 and some 25 given two doses of MenACWY control vaccine. Trial participants were enrolled by age into 18-55, 56-69 and 70-plus year subgroups, with roughly 150, 30 and 60 TCR-sequenced participants respectively.

Points the paper makes about the study in general: After two AZD1222 doses, spike-specific TCR breadth and depth were significantly higher than at day 0 and than in MenACWY recipients. In the small 56-69-year group, the increase in depth fell short of significance, most likely because of low power. Participants were mostly white British and included more females than males, and it was suggested by the authors that clonal diversity may have been underestimated. CD4 TCRs associated with the vaccine covered the entire spike protein, and the dominant responses were in regions 160-218 and 743-854. Epitopes outside the regions mutated in the B.1.351 and B.1.1.7 variants were reportedly recognized by nearly half of the unique spike-specific TCRs. Conclusions about previously exposed vaccinees are limited, since just six AZD1222 recipients were seropositive for SARS-CoV-2 at baseline. Because no day 14 peak-response samples were available, the repertoires could be characterized only after the peak T cell response.

The CDR3 regions of human TCRbeta chains were analyzed by immunosequencing. Per the source publication's procedure: TCRs in the repertoires were compared against a reference library of SARS-CoV-2-specific TCRs that had been generated with the MIRA antigen-specificity platform. Breadth meant the fraction of unique TCRs that were SARS-CoV-2-associated, whereas depth meant the fraction of total T cells that were SARS-CoV-2-associated. Using the MIRA data, each spike-specific TCR was assigned both to the spike region to which the TCR was reactive and to a CD4 or CD8 class. Log10-transformed breadth and depth values were compared by one-way ANOVA with Sidak's multiple comparisons tests. TCRdb re-hosts the immuneACCESS table, in-frame sequences only. Its copies lack some clones; in the studies checked, an unresolved V gene accounts for under half of them, and the cause for the rest is not known. That table gives V, J and clone size, and the DNA gave D and trimming. This sample has 150,000 to 160,000 clones in its table, and 90% of those were observed once. The ten largest clonotypes hold 1.5% of the sample.

The time point label, as the study defines it: about 28 days (+/-7) after the second vaccine dose. AZD1222 recipients whose second dose came at about 4 weeks and those whose second dose came at about 12 weeks were combined into one group, since spike-specific TCR depth and breadth did not differ between the two schedules. The vaccinee samples were drawn from two UK trials, COV001 and COV002, one of which was a single-blind randomized controlled phase 2/3 trial testing AZD1222 (ChAdOx1 nCoV-19) in healthy adults. Trial participant PBMC samples were collected at day 0 and day 28 after the second dose for TCRbeta chain sequencing.

The sequence derives from an adult who received the AZD1222 COVID-19 vaccine. The chain links TRBV3-1 (or the pseudogene TRBV3-2) with TRBJ1-1; the D gene is perhaps TRBD1, on 5 matching bases. The source material was peripheral blood, sampled 28 days after the second AZD1222 dose. The bases are TGTGCCAGCAGCCAAGATGGCAGGGCGAACACTGAAGCTTTCTTT. It codes for CASSQDGRANTEAFF.